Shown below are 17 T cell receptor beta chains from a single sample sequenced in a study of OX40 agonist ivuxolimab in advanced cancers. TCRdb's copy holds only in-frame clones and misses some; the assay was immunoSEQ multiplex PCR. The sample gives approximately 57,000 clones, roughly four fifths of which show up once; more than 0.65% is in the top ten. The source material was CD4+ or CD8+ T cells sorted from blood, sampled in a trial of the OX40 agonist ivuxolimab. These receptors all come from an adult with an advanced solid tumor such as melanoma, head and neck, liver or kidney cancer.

In DNA, the CDR3 is TGTGCCAGCAGTACCGGACAGGGGAGCGCTGAAGCTTTCTTT. It translates to CASSTGQGSAEAFF. The chain has TRBV28 and TRBJ1-1; 9 bases map to TRBD1. Per germline, CDR1 MDHEN and CDR2 SYDVKM. The CDR3 covers 14 residues. J lost 6 bases, V lost 5 bases, and 7 bases had no gene match.

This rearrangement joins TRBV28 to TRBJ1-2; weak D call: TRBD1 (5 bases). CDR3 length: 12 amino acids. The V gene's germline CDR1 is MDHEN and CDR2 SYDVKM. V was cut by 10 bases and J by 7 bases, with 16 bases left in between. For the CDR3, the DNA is TGTGCCACCTTTCTCCAGGGCTCTGGCTACACCTTC. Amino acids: CATFLQGSGYTF.

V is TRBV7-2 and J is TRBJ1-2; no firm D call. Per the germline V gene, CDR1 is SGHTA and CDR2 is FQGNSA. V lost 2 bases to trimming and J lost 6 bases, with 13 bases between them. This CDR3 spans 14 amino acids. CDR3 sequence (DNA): TGTGCCAGCAGCTTATTGGTGGTGGCAAATGGCTACACCTTC. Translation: CASSLLVVANGYTF.

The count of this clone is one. CDR3 sequence reads: CASSRGGPITDTQYF. The CDR3 region has the DNA TGCGCCAGCAGCCGGGGGGGACCCATCACAGATACGCAGTATTTT. The chain uses TRBV4-1 and TRBJ2-3; 7 nucleotides line up with TRBD2. V lost 4 bases, J lost 2 bases, and 6 bases stayed unmatched. Germline V gene data show CDR1 as MGHRA and CDR2 as YSYEKL. This CDR3 has 15 residues.

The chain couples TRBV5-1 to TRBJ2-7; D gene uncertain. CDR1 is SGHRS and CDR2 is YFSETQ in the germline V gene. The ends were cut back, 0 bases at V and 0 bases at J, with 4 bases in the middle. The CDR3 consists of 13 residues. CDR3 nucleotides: TGCGCCAGCAGCTTGGGCAGCTCCTACGAGCAGTACTTC. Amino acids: CASSLGSSYEQYF.

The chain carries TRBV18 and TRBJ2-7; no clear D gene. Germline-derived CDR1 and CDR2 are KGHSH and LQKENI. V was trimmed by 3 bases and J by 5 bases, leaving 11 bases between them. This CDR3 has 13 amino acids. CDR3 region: CASSPLGIDEQYF. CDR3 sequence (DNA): TGTGCCAGCTCACCCCTTGGGATCGACGAGCAGTACTTC.

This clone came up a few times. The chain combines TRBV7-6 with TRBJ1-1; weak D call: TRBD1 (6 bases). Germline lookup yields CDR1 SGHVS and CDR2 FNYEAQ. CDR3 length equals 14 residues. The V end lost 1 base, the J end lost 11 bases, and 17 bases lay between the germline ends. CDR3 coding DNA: TGTGCCAGCAGCTTAGTTGGGTCAGGGGTTGCGGCTTTCTTT. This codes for CASSLVGSGVAAFF.

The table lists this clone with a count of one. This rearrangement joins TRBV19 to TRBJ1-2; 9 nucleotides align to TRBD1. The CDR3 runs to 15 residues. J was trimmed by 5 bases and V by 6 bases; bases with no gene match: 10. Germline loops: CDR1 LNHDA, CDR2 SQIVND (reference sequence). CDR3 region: CASRLLTGGAYGYTF. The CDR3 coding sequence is TGTGCCAGTAGACTACTGACAGGGGGGGCTTATGGCTACACCTTC.

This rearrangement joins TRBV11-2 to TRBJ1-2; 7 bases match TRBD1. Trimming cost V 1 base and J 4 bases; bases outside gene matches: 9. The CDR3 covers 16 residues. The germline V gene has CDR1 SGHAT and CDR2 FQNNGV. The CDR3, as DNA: TGTGCCAGCAGCTTAGTCTCCCAGGGGGGCGTCTATGGCTACACCTTC. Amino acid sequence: CASSLVSQGGVYGYTF.

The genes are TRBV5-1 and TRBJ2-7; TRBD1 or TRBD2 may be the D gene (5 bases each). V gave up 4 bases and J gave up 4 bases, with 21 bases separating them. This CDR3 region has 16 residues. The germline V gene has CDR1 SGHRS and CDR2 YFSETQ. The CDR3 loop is CASSLSGGAEGYEQYF. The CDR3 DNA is TGCGCCAGCAGCCTGTCTGGGGGAGCAGAGGGTTACGAGCAGTACTTC.

The CDR3 DNA sequence: TGTGCCAGCAGCTTGGGCCACGGGCTTGGGCAGCCCACCCCCGAGCAGTACTTC. This translates into CASSLGHGLGQPTPEQYF. J is TRBJ2-7 and V is TRBV7-2, with D unresolved. The germline V and J ends were trimmed by 3 bases and 6 bases, with 27 bases remaining between them. CDR3 length equals 18 residues. Germline V gene data show CDR1 as SGHTA and CDR2 as FQGNSA.

CDR3 bases: TGTGCCAGCAGTTTCGACACAGGGCTGAACACTGAAGCTTTCTTT. As protein: CASSFDTGLNTEAFF. The chain links TRBV27 to TRBJ1-1; D perhaps matches TRBD1 (6 bases). CDR3 length: 15 amino acids. Germline V CDR1 and CDR2: MNHEY, SMNVEV (reference sequence). Trimming stripped 3 bases from V and 0 bases from J, with 11 bases between.

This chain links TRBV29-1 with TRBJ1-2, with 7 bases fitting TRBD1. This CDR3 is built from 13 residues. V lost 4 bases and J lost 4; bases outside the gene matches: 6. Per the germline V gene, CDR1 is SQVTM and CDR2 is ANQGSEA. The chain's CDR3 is CSVGTGDLYGYTF. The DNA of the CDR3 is TGCAGCGTTGGAACAGGGGACCTCTATGGCTACACCTTC.

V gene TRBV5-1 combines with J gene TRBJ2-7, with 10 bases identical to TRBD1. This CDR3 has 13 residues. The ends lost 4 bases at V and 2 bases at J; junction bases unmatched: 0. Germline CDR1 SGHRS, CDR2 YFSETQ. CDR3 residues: CASSGTGAYEQYF. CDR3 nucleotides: TGCGCCAGCAGCGGGACAGGGGCCTACGAGCAGTACTTC.

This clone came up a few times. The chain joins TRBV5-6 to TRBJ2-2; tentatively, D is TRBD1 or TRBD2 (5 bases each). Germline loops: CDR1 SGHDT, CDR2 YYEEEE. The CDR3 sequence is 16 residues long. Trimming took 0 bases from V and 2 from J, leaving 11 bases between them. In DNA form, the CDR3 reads TGTGCCAGCAGCTTGGGGACGGGGCCCAACACCGGGGAGCTGTTTTTT. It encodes CASSLGTGPNTGELFF.

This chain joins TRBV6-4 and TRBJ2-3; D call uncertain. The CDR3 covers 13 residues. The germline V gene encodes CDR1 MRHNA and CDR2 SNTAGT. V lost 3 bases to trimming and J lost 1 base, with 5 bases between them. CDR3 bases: TGTGCCAGCAGTGAATCAGGCACAGATACGCAGTATTTT. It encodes CASSESGTDTQYF.

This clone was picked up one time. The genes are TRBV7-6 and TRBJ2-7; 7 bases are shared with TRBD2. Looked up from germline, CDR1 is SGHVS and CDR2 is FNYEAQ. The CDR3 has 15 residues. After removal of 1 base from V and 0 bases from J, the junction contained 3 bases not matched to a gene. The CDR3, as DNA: TGTGCCAGCAGCTTAGGTACTAGCGCCTCCTACGAGCAGTACTTC. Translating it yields CASSLGTSASYEQYF.